These T cell receptor beta chains were read from a single sample in a study of blood T cell repertoires in COVID-19. The assay was immunoSEQ multiplex PCR, and TCRdb's table has in-frame clones only and misses some. The top ten hold roughly 8.3% of the sample, which has some 260,000 clones, roughly 91% seen once. Sequencing used PBMCs or T cells enriched from blood (not recorded which). All receptors come from a man in his forties who had recovered from COVID-19. CDR3s include the opening cysteine and the closing phenylalanine or tryptophan. A D gene is named only where the DNA matches it firmly. Some rows mark clone size as missing; the rest say once, few, many or name a class of expanded clone.

V,J,D,size,DNA,CDR3
TRBV5-8,TRBJ1-5,.,.,TGTGCCAGCAGCTCCCGTATAACAGGGTTTTCGCGCAATCAGCCCCAGCATTTT,CASSSRITGFSRNQPQHF
TRBV3-1/TRBV3-2,TRBJ2-3,TRBD1,.,TGTGCCAGCAGTCGAACCGGGACAGGGGCCGATACGCAGTATTTT,CASSRTGTGADTQYF
TRBV6-1,TRBJ2-7,TRBD1,.,TGTGCCAGCAGTGAAACAGGACAGGGAACCGGGATCACCTACGAGCAGTACTTC,CASSETGQGTGITYEQYF
TRBV18,TRBJ1-5,TRBD1,once,TGTGCCAGCTCACCTCAGGGACAGAGCAATCAGCCCCAGCATTTT,CASSPQGQSNQPQHF
TRBV18,TRBJ2-7,.,.,TGTGCCAGCTCACCACCGGAGCGGACCACCTACGAGCAGTACTTC,CASSPPERTTYEQYF
TRBV15,TRBJ2-7,.,.,TGTGCCACCAGCAGCCAGCTAGTGGTAGACTCCTACGAGCAGTACTTC,CATSSQLVVDSYEQYF
TRBV19,TRBJ2-3,.,.,TGTGCCAGTAGAAAGCCGGGAGCCGCCACAGATACGCAGTATTTT,CASRKPGAATDTQYF
TRBV7-8,TRBJ1-1,.,.,TGTGCCAGCAGCTTCCCCCAGGGGAGGAACACTGAAGCTTTCTTT,CASSFPQGRNTEAFF
TRBV7-8,TRBJ2-2,.,.,TGTGCCAGCAGCCCGAACGCAGGCGCGCGTGGCACCGGGGAGCTGTTTTTT,CASSPNAGARGTGELFF
TRBV7-2,TRBJ2-5,.,.,TGTGCCAGCAGCTTAGCGGGGGGTGTTTCCACCCAGTACTTC,CASSLAGGVSTQYF
TRBV9,TRBJ2-1,.,.,TGTGCCAGCAGCGTAGCTGGACAAACAGTCAATGAGCAGTTCTTC,CASSVAGQTVNEQFF
TRBV27,TRBJ2-7,TRBD2,.,TGTGCCACCGCAATGCGGGAGTTGAGCTCCTACGAGCAGTACTTC,CATAMRELSSYEQYF
TRBV6-6,TRBJ2-3,TRBD1,.,TGTGCCAGCAGGGGACAGGGGGTTGATACGCAGTATTTT,CASRGQGVDTQYF
TRBV9,TRBJ1-6,.,.,TGTGCCAGCAGCGCGACAGGCCGGGATAATTCACCCCTCCACTTT,CASSATGRDNSPLHF
TRBV19,TRBJ2-7,TRBD1,.,TGTGCCAGTAGTACGTCCGGGACAGGATCCTACGAGCAGTACTTC,CASSTSGTGSYEQYF
TRBV5-1,TRBJ2-3,TRBD2,.,TGCGCCAGCAGCAACGACCTAGCGGGGGTAAGGGATACGCAGTATTTT,CASSNDLAGVRDTQYF
TRBV4-1,TRBJ2-3,TRBD2,.,TGCGCCAGCAGCCGGACTAGCGGGAGTCTAGATACGCAGTATTTT,CASSRTSGSLDTQYF
TRBV24-1,TRBJ2-1,.,.,TGTGCCACCAACGGGGGTGCCTACAATGAGCAGTTCTTC,CATNGGAYNEQFF
TRBV7-3,TRBJ1-1,.,.,TGTGCCAGCAGCTTATTCGCGGGGGAGAACACTGAAGCTTTCTTT,CASSLFAGENTEAFF
TRBV11-2,TRBJ1-1,TRBD1,.,TGTGCCAGCAGCTTAGACAGGGGGATGGACACTGAAGCTTTCTTT,CASSLDRGMDTEAFF
TRBV6-1,TRBJ1-2,.,.,TGTGCCAGCAGTGAAGGAGACAGCTATGGCTACACCTTC,CASSEGDSYGYTF
TRBV7-2,TRBJ2-7,TRBD2,.,TGTGCCAGCAGCCCTTCACTAGCGGGGGAATTATCCGAGCAGTACTTC,CASSPSLAGELSEQYF
TRBV28,TRBJ2-5,.,.,TGTGCCAGCAGTTCAGGAGGGAATCCCCAAGAGACCCAGTACTTC,CASSSGGNPQETQYF
TRBV19,TRBJ1-1,TRBD1,.,TGTGCCAGTTTTAGACAGGGGGGATATGGAAACACTGAAGCTTTCTTT,CASFRQGGYGNTEAFF
TRBV2,TRBJ1-5,TRBD1,.,TGTGCCAGCAGTGAAGGTTCCAGGGGGCTTCAGCCCCAGCATTTT,CASSEGSRGLQPQHF
TRBV19,TRBJ2-3,TRBD2,once,TGTGCCAGTAGTTGGACTAGCGGGGGGGGCACAGATACGCAGTATTTT,CASSWTSGGGTDTQYF